This TCR beta chain originates from a study of T cells expressing NK-cell markers. Study-wide points: Where four donors were concerned, these clonotypes also led the CD3+CD56-NKG2C+ fraction. In roughly six donors, dominant NKG2C+ clonotypes were about 1.0-7.0% of CD8+ T cells.

Germline V gives CDR1 MRHNA, CDR2 SNTAGT. The CDR3 runs 17 residues. Turning to this clonotype: Its antigen is as yet unknown.

UMI-tagged 5'RACE template switching yielded the TCR beta cDNA. One entry per CDR3 protein, without DNA, is what TCRdb gives after re-calling the 5' RACE reads. The sample includes 350,000 to 400,000 distinct CDR3 sequences. The sequenced sample consisted of blood T cells: a sorted CD56 or NKG2C T cell subset, CD4+ or CD8+ T cells, or bulk PBMC T cells (not recorded which). This rearrangement joins TRBV6-4 to TRBJ2-1; TCRdb selects TRBD2, and the lack of DNA leaves this call unchecked. This receptor was taken from a woman aged 45-60 years in good health. The CDR3 loop reads CASSEFGRGSSYNEQFF.